This T cell receptor (beta chain) is from a study of shared clonotypes between healthy human individuals. CDR1 SGHTA and CDR2 FQGNSA come from the germline V gene. The CDR3 spans 13 residues. Trimming took 0 bases from V and 11 from J; bases not matched to a gene: 4. Of note for this clone: As yet, its antigen is unknown.

General observations from the study: Clonotype sharing levels among donors were expected to vary with sequencing depth.

This table comes from immunoSEQ multiplex PCR, and its TCRdb copy is limited to in-frame clones, with some not included. The sample records 400,000 to 600,000 clones, around 79% being singletons. The gene calls are TRBV7-2 and TRBJ2-7, with 10 bases identical to TRBD1. The sample consisted of PBMCs. The TCR originated in a woman in her forties in good health. Some clones in this sample may be carry-over from other donors' samples. CDR3 sequence: CASSLAQGQGKYF. The CDR3 DNA reads TGTGCCAGCAGCTTAGCGCAGGGACAGGGGAAGTACTTC.